This entry lists 8 T cell receptor beta chains sequenced from one sample in a study of T cells in Graves' hyperthyroidism and ophthalmopathy (dated by TCRdb to the late 2010s). Receptors were amplified or captured by multiplex PCR. The run used an Illumina HiSeq 2000. The TCR beta CDR3 regions were amplified from the RNA transcripts. The TCR CDR3 was subjected to a first round of RT-PCR using the HTBI primer set and the Qiagen OneStep RT-PCR kit. TCRdb trimmed the raw reads at Q25, called clones with MiXCR and kept productive beta chains. A single entry per CDR3 protein holds the most common genes and DNA from its merged rows. The sample contains approximately 520,000 distinct CDR3 sequences, around 22% of them found a single time. Roughly 12% of the sample belongs to the ten largest clones. Input material: blood. These receptors originate from a woman in her 30s with Graves' ophthalmopathy.

This clonotype was seen a few times. This chain connects TRBV3-1 to TRBJ2-2, with D perhaps matching TRBD2 (6 bases). The CDR3 contains 13 residues. V gave up 4 bases and J gave up 8 bases, with 11 bases separating them. Germline CDR1 LGHDT, CDR2 YNNKEL (reference sequence). In nucleotides, the CDR3 is TGTGCCAGCAGCCTCCGGGGAGGTGGGGAGCTGTTTTTT. The encoded protein is CASSLRGGGELFF.

This clonotype has a count of ten or more. The genes are TRBV27 and TRBJ2-2, with 10 nucleotides matching TRBD1. CDR3 length: 16 residues. The V gene end was trimmed by 4 bases and the J gene end by 4 bases; junction bases not matched to a gene: 6. CDR1 MNHEY and CDR2 SMNVEV come from the germline V gene (reference sequence). CDR3 DNA: TGTGCCAGCAGTTACCTTCGGACAGGGGGCACCGGGGAGCTGTTTTTT. Translating gives CASSYLRTGGTGELFF.

The J gene is TRBJ2-2, the V gene TRBV6-5; possibly TRBD1 for D (6 bases). The length of the CDR3 is 16 residues. V was clipped by 2 bases and J by 1 base, with 11 bases between them. CDR1 and CDR2 (germline): MNHEY, SVGAGI. This CDR3 reads CASSYEGTLNTGELFF. The CDR3 DNA reads as TGTGCCAGCAGTTACGAAGGGACATTGAACACCGGGGAGCTGTTTTTT.

In this sample, this clonotype turned up many times. V is TRBV10-3 and J is TRBJ2-7; unclear D gene. Looked up from germline, CDR1 is ENHRY and CDR2 is SYGVKD. With 5 bases removed from V and 5 bases from J, the gap between germline ends came to 10 bases. CDR3 length equals 12 residues. The CDR3 is CAISPTWNEQYF. In DNA, the CDR3 is TGTGCCATCAGTCCCACATGGAACGAGCAGTACTTC.

To note about this clonotype: With a much larger clone just one base away, this may be a read error. The V and J genes are TRBV12-5 and TRBJ2-2; D is perhaps TRBD1 (5 bases). Per germline, CDR1 LGHNT and CDR2 FRNRAP. The CDR3 spans 15 residues. The CDR3 reads CASGTGLANIGELFF. As DNA, the CDR3 is TGTGCTAGTGGTACAGGCCTTGCGAACATCGGGGAGCTGTTTTTT.

This clonotype has ten or more counts. The chain links TRBV28 to TRBJ2-7; TRBD1 agrees at 9 bases. The CDR3 runs to 15 residues. Losses at the gene ends were 2 bases for V and 9 bases for J; bases not matched to a gene: 11. The germline V gene has CDR1 MDHEN and CDR2 SYDVKM. CDR3 bases: TGTGCCAGCAGTTTAGGGGGACAGGGTCATGAGGGGCAGTACTTC. Its protein product is CASSLGGQGHEGQYF.

This clonotype was counted ten times or more. The chain combines TRBV4-2 with TRBJ1-3; 8 bases are shared with TRBD1. The CDR3 runs 14 residues. Germline V CDR1 and CDR2: LGHNA, YNFKEQ. Unmatched junction bases numbered 6, after V lost 4 bases and J lost 7 bases. CDR3 DNA sequence: TGTGCCAGCAGCCCCACAGGGGGAGGGAACACCATATATTTT. Its protein product is CASSPTGGGNTIYF.

This chain connects TRBV6-5 to TRBJ1-5, with D possibly being TRBD1 (5 bases). V was pared by 2 bases and J by 4 bases, with 9 bases between. CDR1 is MNHEY, CDR2 SVGAGI, per germline. This CDR3 contains 14 residues. The CDR3 is CASSYTRQNQPQHF. The CDR3 nucleotides are TGTGCCAGCAGTTACACGCGACAGAATCAGCCCCAGCATTTT.